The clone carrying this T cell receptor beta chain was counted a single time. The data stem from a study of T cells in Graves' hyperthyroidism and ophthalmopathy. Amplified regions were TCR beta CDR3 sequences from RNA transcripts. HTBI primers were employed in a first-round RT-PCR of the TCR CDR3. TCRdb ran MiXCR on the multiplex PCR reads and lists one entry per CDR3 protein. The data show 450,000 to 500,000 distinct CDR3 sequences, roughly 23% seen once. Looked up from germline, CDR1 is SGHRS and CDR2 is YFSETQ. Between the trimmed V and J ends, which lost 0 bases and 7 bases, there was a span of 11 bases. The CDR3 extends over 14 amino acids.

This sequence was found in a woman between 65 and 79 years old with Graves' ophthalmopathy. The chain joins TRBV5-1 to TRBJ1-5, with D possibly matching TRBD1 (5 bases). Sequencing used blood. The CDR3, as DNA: TGCGCCAGCAGCTTGGATGGGGGATGGCAGCCCCAGCATTTT. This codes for CASSLDGGWQPQHF.